These 10 T cell receptor beta chains were all obtained from the same sample, sequenced in a study of blood T cell repertoires in COVID-19. Repertoires were generated with immunoSEQ multiplex PCR, while TCRdb's copy carries only in-frame clones and drops some. The sample consists of about 400,000 clones, about 83% of them appearing once. Input material: PBMCs or T cells enriched from blood (not recorded which). The receptors stem from a woman in her fifties or sixties who had recovered from COVID-19.

This clone has just a few counts. J is TRBJ1-6 and V is TRBV6-5, with D maybe TRBD1 (6 bases). V shed 6 bases and J shed 7 bases, with 16 bases lying between them. The CDR3 covers 15 residues. Per germline, CDR1 MNHEY and CDR2 SVGAGI. The CDR3 spells CASSPLLQGNSPLHF. CDR3 in DNA: TGTGCCAGCAGCCCATTACTACAGGGCAATTCACCCCTCCACTTT.

The CDR3 protein is CASSLVQGPSTDTQYF. The CDR3 DNA reads TGTGCCAGCAGCTTAGTACAGGGGCCTAGCACAGATACGCAGTATTTT. V is TRBV7-2 and J is TRBJ2-3, with TRBD1 matching over 7 bases. The V gene's germline CDR1 is SGHTA and CDR2 FQGNSA. The CDR3 is made up of 16 amino acids. The V gene end was trimmed by 1 base and the J gene end by 0 bases; junction bases not matched to a gene: 4.

The CDR3 DNA follows: TGTGCCAGCAGCAGGGAGGCTGGAAACACCATATATTTT. Its translation is CASSREAGNTIYF. This chain connects TRBV5-6 to TRBJ1-3; D gene unclear. V lost 4 bases to trimming and J lost 2 bases, with 7 bases between them. Germline V gene data show CDR1 as SGHDT and CDR2 as YYEEEE. The CDR3 runs to 13 residues. The complete variable domain, with remaining parts taken from reference TRBV5-6 and TRBJ1-3, reads DAGVTQSPTHLIKTRGQQVTLRCSPKSGHDTVSWYQQALGQGPQFIFQYYEEEERQRGNFPDRFSGHQFPNYSSELNVNALLLGDSALYLCASSREAGNTIYFGEGSWLTVV.

The genes are TRBV18 and TRBJ2-3; the D gene is possibly TRBD1 (5 bases). Per the germline V gene, CDR1 is KGHSH and CDR2 is LQKENI. Trimming shortened V by 4 bases and J by 0 bases, and 8 bases separated the two germline ends. This CDR3 has 14 amino acids. CDR3 loop: CASSRQSSTDTQYF. CDR3 sequence (DNA): TGTGCCAGCTCACGACAGTCTAGCACAGATACGCAGTATTTT. Full variable domain (rest looked up from reference TRBV18 and TRBJ2-3): NAGVMQNPRHLVRRRGQEARLRCSPMKGHSHVYWYRQLPEEGLKFMVYLQKENIIDESGMPKERFSAEFPKEGPSILRIQQVVRGDSAAYFCASSRQSSTDTQYFGPGTRLTVL.

This chain links TRBV5-6 with TRBJ1-3; the D gene is possibly TRBD1 (6 bases). CDR1 SGHDT and CDR2 YYEEEE come from the germline V gene. The CDR3 loop spans 17 amino acids. Trimming removed 0 bases at V and 0 bases at J, with 13 bases between. DNA of the CDR3: TGTGCCAGCAGCTTGGGTCTGGGGGCGAGCTCTGGAAACACCATATATTTT. Protein product: CASSLGLGASSGNTIYF. The variable domain in full, with the rest retrieved from reference TRBV5-6 and TRBJ1-3, is DAGVTQSPTHLIKTRGQQVTLRCSPKSGHDTVSWYQQALGQGPQFIFQYYEEEERQRGNFPDRFSGHQFPNYSSELNVNALLLGDSALYLCASSLGLGASSGNTIYFGEGSWLTVV.

This clone came up once. V gene TRBV19 combines with J gene TRBJ1-2; 9 bases are shared with TRBD1. Germline CDR1 LNHDA, CDR2 SQIVND (reference sequence). With V trimmed by 6 bases and J by 5 bases, 19 bases remained unmatched. The CDR3 spans 18 residues. The CDR3 nucleotides are TGTGCCAGTAGCAGATTTCCGCTGGGGGACAGGGTTATGTATGGCTACACCTTC. Protein product: CASSRFPLGDRVMYGYTF.

This clone appeared once. The V gene is TRBV7-9, the J gene TRBJ2-3, with 8 nucleotides matching TRBD2. The CDR3 contains 17 residues. Germline-derived CDR1 and CDR2 are SEHNR and FQNEAQ (reference sequence). Germline trimming cut 5 bases from V and 4 bases from J; bases unmatched to any gene: 14. CDR3 region: CASSPGGRGGRADTQYF. The CDR3 coding sequence is TGTGCCAGCAGCCCCGGGGGCCGGGGGGGCAGGGCAGATACGCAGTATTTT.

The chain links TRBV4-1 to TRBJ1-5; D gene uncertain. This CDR3 comprises 14 residues. CDR1 MGHRA and CDR2 YSYEKL come from the germline V gene. V was pared by 0 bases and J by 4 bases, with 7 bases between. CDR3 sequence: CASSQEWANQPQHF. As DNA, the CDR3 is TGCGCCAGCAGCCAAGAATGGGCTAATCAGCCCCAGCATTTT.

The CDR3 spells CASSDSLNTEAFF. The CDR3 DNA reads TGTGCCAGTTCCGACTCCTTGAACACTGAAGCTTTCTTT. This rearrangement joins TRBV6-5 to TRBJ1-1; D unresolved. Trimming left V 9 bases short and J 0 bases short, with 11 bases between. Germline loops: CDR1 MNHEY, CDR2 SVGAGI. CDR3 length equals 13 residues.

V gene TRBV5-1 combines with J gene TRBJ1-1; D is ambiguous. The CDR3 is 12 residues long. V was clipped by 4 bases and J by 7 bases, with 11 bases between them. Germline values: CDR1 SGHRS, CDR2 YFSETQ. The CDR3 DNA sequence: TGCGCCAGCAGCGGAGGGCTAAATGAAGCTTTCTTT. Translating it yields CASSGGLNEAFF. The complete variable domain, with remaining parts taken from reference TRBV5-1 and TRBJ1-1, reads KAGVTQTPRYLIKTRGQQVTLSCSPISGHRSVSWYQQTPGQGLQFLFEYFSETQRNKGNFPGRFSGRQFSNSRSEMNVSTLELGDSALYLCASSGGLNEAFFGQGTRLTVV.